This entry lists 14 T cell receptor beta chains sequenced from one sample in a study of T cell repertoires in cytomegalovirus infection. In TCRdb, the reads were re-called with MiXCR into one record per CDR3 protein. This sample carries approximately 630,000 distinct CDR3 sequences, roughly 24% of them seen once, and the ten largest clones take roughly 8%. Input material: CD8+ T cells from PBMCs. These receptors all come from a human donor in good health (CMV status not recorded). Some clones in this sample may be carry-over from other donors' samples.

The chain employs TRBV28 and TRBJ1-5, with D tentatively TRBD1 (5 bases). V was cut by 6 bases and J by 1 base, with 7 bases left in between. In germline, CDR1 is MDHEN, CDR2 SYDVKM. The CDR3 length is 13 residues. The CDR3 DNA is TGTGCCAGCAGATGGGACAGCAATCAGCCCCAGCATTTT. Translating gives CASRWDSNQPQHF.

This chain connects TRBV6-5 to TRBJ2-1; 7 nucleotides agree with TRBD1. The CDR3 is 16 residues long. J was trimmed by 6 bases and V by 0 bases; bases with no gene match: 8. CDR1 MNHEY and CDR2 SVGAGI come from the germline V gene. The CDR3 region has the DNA TGTGCCAGCAGTTACTCGACTGGGACAGCCATCAATGAGCAGTTCTTC. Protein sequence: CASSYSTGTAINEQFF.

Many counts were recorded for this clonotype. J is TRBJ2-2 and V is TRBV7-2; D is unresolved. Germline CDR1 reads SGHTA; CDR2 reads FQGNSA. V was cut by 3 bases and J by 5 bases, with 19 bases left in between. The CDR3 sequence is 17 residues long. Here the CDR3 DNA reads TGTGCCAGCAGCTTTTCACCAGGATCTGTGGTGACCGGGGAGCTGTTTTTT. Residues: CASSFSPGSVVTGELFF.

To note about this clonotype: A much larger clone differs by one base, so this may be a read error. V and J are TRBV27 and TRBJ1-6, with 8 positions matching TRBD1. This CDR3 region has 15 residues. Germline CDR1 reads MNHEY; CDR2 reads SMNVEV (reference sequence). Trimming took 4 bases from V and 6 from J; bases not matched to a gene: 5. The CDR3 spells CASSSRDRTNSPLHF. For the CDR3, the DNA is TGTGCCAGCAGTTCGCGGGACAGGACTAATTCACCCCTCCACTTT.

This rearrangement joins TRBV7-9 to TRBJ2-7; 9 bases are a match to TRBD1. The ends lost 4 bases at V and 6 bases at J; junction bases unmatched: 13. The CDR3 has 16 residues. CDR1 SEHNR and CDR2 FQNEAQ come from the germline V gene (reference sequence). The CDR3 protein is CASSSTTGDRAFEQYV. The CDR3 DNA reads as TGTGCCAGCAGCTCAACCACCGGGGACAGGGCTTTCGAGCAGTACGTC.

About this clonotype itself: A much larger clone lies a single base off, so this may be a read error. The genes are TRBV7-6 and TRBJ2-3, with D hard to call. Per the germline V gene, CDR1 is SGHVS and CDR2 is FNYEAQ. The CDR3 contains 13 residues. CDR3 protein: CASSLSSADMQYF. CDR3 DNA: TGTGCCAGCAGCTTAAGTTCGGCTGATATGCAGTATTTT. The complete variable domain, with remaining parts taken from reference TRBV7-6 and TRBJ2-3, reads GAGVSQSPRYKVTKRGQDVALRCDPISGHVSLYWYRQALGQGPEFLTYFNYEAQQDKSGLPNDRFSAERPEGSISTLTIQRTEQRDSAMYRCASSLSSADMQYFGPGTRLTVL.

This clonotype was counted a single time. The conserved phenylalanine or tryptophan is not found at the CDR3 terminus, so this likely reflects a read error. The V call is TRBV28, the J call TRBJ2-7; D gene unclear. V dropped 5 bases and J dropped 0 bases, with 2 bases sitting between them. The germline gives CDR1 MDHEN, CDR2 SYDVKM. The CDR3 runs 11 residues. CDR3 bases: TGTGCCAGCAGTGGCTCCTACGAGCAGTACTCC. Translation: CASSGSYEQYS.

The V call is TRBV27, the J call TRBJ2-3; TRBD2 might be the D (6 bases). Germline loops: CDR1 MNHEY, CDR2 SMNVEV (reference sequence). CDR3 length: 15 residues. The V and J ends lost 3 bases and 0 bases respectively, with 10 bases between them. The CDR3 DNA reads TGTGCCAGCAGTTTCGGGAGTTTTAGCACAGATACGCAGTATTTT. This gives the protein CASSFGSFSTDTQYF.

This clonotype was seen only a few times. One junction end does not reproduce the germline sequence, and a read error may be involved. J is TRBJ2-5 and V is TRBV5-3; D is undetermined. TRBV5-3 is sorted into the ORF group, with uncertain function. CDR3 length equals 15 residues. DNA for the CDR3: TGTGCCAGCAGCTTGAAATGGGTGGTCCAAGAGACCCAGTACTTC. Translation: CASSLKWVVQETQYF.

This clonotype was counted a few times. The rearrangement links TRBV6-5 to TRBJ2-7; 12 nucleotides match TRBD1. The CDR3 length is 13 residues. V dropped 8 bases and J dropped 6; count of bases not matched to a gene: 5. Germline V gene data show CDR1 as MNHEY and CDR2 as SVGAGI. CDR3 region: CASGGQGAVEQYF. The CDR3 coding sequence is TGTGCCAGCGGGGGACAGGGGGCCGTCGAGCAGTACTTC.

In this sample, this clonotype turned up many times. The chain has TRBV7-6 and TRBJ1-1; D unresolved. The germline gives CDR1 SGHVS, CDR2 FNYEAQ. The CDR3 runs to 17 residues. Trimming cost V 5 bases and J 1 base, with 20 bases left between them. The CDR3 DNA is TGTGCCAGCAGCGCAGAGACGGTCTTGGCGGAGAACACTGAAGCTTTCTTT. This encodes CASSAETVLAENTEAFF.

CDR3 nucleotide sequence: TGTGCCAGCAGCTACGGGGGGAATTTCTACGAGCAGTACGTC. Translated, it gives CASSYGGNFYEQYV. The chain links TRBV5-6 to TRBJ2-7; 7 bases agree with TRBD2. Germline V gene sequence: CDR1 SGHDT, CDR2 YYEEEE. Trimming took 3 bases from V and 3 from J; bases not matched to a gene: 6. The CDR3 extends over 14 amino acids.

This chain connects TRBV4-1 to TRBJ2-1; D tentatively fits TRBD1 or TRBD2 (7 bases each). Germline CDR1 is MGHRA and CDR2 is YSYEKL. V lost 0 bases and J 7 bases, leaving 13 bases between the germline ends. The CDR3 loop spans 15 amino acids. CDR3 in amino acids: CASSQDSQGGNEQFF. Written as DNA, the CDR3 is TGCGCCAGCAGCCAAGATTCGCAGGGGGGGAATGAGCAGTTCTTC.

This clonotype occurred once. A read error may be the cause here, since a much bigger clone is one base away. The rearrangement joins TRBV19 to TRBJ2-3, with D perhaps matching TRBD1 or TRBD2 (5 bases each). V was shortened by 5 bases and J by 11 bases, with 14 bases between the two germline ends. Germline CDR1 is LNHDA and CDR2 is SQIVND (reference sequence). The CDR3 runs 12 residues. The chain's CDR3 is CASSQEGIMQYF. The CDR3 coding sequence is TGTGCCAGTAGTCAAGAGGGGATTATGCAGTATTTT.